One and the same sample provided the 7 T cell receptor beta chains below, sequenced in a study of blood T cell repertoires in COVID-19. This table comes from immunoSEQ multiplex PCR, and its TCRdb copy is limited to in-frame clones, with some not included. Seen here are a few hundred thousand clones, about nine tenths observed once, and the top ten hold about 1.7%. Material: peripheral blood. The receptor source for this set is a woman between 25 and 40 years old with COVID-19, enrolled during active disease.

The chain uses TRBV5-4 and TRBJ2-3; 9 nucleotides align to TRBD2. Unmatched junction bases numbered 8, after V lost 4 bases and J lost 2 bases. This CDR3 spans 16 amino acids. The germline CDR1 and CDR2 sequences are SGHNT and YYREEE (reference sequence). The CDR3 sequence is CASSLARGGATDTQYF. Written as DNA, the CDR3 is TGTGCCAGCAGCCTCGCGCGCGGGGGGGCCACAGATACGCAGTATTTT.

The count of this clone is one. The chain joins TRBV10-1 to TRBJ2-7; no definite D call. This CDR3 has 12 residues. The ends were cut back, 7 bases at V and 4 bases at J, with 11 bases in the middle. Germline CDR1 is WNHNN and CDR2 is SYGVQD (reference sequence). The CDR3 reads CASTMTLYEQYV. CDR3 DNA sequence: TGCGCCAGCACTATGACACTTTACGAGCAGTACGTC.

The V and J genes are TRBV5-1 and TRBJ2-2; D is possibly TRBD2 (6 bases). With 7 bases removed from V and 5 bases from J, the gap between germline ends came to 9 bases. Germline CDR1 is SGHRS and CDR2 is YFSETQ. The CDR3 has 12 amino acids. In nucleotides, the CDR3 is TGCGCCAGCGGGGGAGGAACCGGGGAGCTGTTTTTT. Its protein is CASGGGTGELFF. Complete variable domain (other parts from reference TRBV5-1 and TRBJ2-2): KAGVTQTPRYLIKTRGQQVTLSCSPISGHRSVSWYQQTPGQGLQFLFEYFSETQRNKGNFPGRFSGRQFSNSRSEMNVSTLELGDSALYLCASGGGTGELFFGEGSRLTVL.

This clone was seen a single time. This chain connects TRBV11-2 to TRBJ1-1; D might be TRBD1 (5 bases). This CDR3 spans 13 amino acids. V lost 5 bases to trimming and J lost 4 bases, with 11 bases between them. In germline, CDR1 is SGHAT, CDR2 FQNNGV. The CDR3 DNA sequence: TGTGCCAGCAGCCCCCTGGGGGGCACTGAAGCTTTCTTT. Encoded protein: CASSPLGGTEAFF.

This clone showed up just once. Here the CDR3 reads CATSARGLAGGNEQFF. CDR3 nucleotide sequence: TGTGCCACCAGTGCACGGGGACTAGCGGGGGGCAATGAGCAGTTCTTC. The rearrangement links TRBV24-1 to TRBJ2-1, with TRBD2 matching 15 bases. V gave up 5 bases and J gave up 6 bases; unmatched junction bases: 4. The CDR3 totals 16 residues. Looked up from germline, CDR1 is KGHDR and CDR2 is SFDVKD.

This sequence joins TRBV3-1 (or the pseudogene TRBV3-2) and TRBJ1-2; 7 nucleotides align to TRBD1. V dropped 3 bases and J dropped 4; count of bases not matched to a gene: 8. Germline V lookup: CDR1 LGHDT, CDR2 YNNKEL (reference sequence). The CDR3 extends over 15 amino acids. CDR3 nucleotides: TGTGCCAGCAGCCACACCAGGGGGTCGGGCTATGGCTACACCTTC. This translates into CASSHTRGSGYGYTF.

The gene calls are TRBV6-6 and TRBJ2-5; D perhaps matches TRBD1 (5 bases). CDR3 length equals 13 residues. In germline, CDR1 is MNHNY, CDR2 SVGAGI (reference sequence). Deletions cut 2 bases from V and 3 bases from J, with 7 bases between. The CDR3 bases are TGTGCCAGCAGTTACGACAGAGAAGAGACCCAGTACTTC. It yields the protein CASSYDREETQYF.